This TCR beta chain originates from a study of cytomegalovirus exposure and HLA in healthy donors. V was pared by 7 bases and J by 8 bases, with 15 bases between. The CDR3 is 13 residues long. The V gene's germline CDR1 is SNHLY and CDR2 FYNNEI. This clone has just a few counts. Its specificity is not known. Whole-study findings and limits: TCR beta sequences reportedly predicted most subjects' HLA-A and HLA-B alleles accurately.

PCR primers comprised 60 Vbeta and 13 Jbeta primers. The assay was immunoSEQ multiplex PCR, and TCRdb's table has in-frame clones only and misses some. The data hold roughly 180,000 clones, with just over 75% observed a single time. Each donor was healthy, and each was a bone marrow donor. The sample comprised PBMCs. The V gene is TRBV2, the J gene TRBJ1-5, with D possibly being TRBD1 (5 bases). The sequence derives from a woman aged 55-70 years in good health and CMV-seropositive. This CDR3 reads CASNHEEGEPQHF. Written as DNA, the CDR3 is TGTGCCAGCAACCACGAGGAAGGGGAGCCCCAGCATTTT.